The entry below describes one TCR beta chain. Its antigen is still unknown. Treatment denoted: oral pan-JAK inhibitor, 5-10 mg twice daily. The sample comes from a study of CD8+ T cells in alopecia areata. Notes on the study in general: Higher clonality than in normal scalp was seen in lesional scalp, especially alopecia totalis/universalis. Many expanded lesional clones stayed in scalp and blood while on tofacitinib.

Following extraction, RNA underwent reverse transcription to cDNA, which served as the sequencing template. Measured with immunoSEQ multiplex PCR; TCRdb has only the in-frame clones, and not every one. The sample records nearly 200,000 clones, 58% being singletons. The length of the CDR3 is 15 residues. CDR1 LGHNA and CDR2 YSLEER come from the germline V gene. V was trimmed by 0 bases and J by 1 base, leaving 9 bases between them. The sequence was collected from a human donor with alopecia areata. The material was CD4+ T cells sorted from blood, obtained at week 24, from a patient treated with tofacitinib. The V call is TRBV4-3, the J call TRBJ2-5; D is ambiguous. The CDR3 sequence is CASSQEVGSQETQYF. Here the CDR3 DNA reads TGCGCCAGCAGCCAAGAGGTGGGGTCCCAAGAGACCCAGTACTTC.